The present TCR beta chain was sequenced within a study of cytomegalovirus exposure and HLA in healthy donors. The wider study: A prior study identified 90 million to 120 million unique TCR beta sequences from roughly 170 million T cells.

Points on this clone: Its specificity is unknown.

V gave up 4 bases and J gave up 6 bases; unmatched junction bases: 2. The CDR3 has 12 residues. CDR1 is LNHDA and CDR2 is SQIVND in the germline V gene (reference sequence). Primers included in the PCR were 60 Vbeta and 13 Jbeta primers. Profiled with immunoSEQ multiplex PCR; TCRdb holds only in-frame clones, not every one. The sample includes around 110,000 clones, 9.5% of them seen just once. Study observations and caveats: About 87% or about 30% of the time was how often most TCR beta V segments were productive, according to an earlier analysis.

Sequencing was carried out using PBMCs. This TCR was sampled from a young man in good health and CMV-seronegative. The chain combines TRBV19 with TRBJ1-2, with 7 bases fitting TRBD1. The CDR3 loop reads CASSKQGDGYTF. CDR3 nucleotide sequence: TGTGCCAGTAGTAAGCAGGGGGATGGCTACACCTTC.